This TCR beta chain derives from a study of cytotoxic CD8 clonotypes in ibrutinib-treated CLL. Whole-study findings and limits: Pretreatment clonality was elevated relative to age-matched healthy donors and paralleled circulating CD8+ T-cell counts. Private clonotypes, not public ones, expanded at ibrutinib response.

This clone was seen more than once but under ten times. Its antigen is currently unknown. Sequenced by immunoSEQ multiplex PCR; TCRdb stores in-frame clones only, minus some. The sample contains around 24,000 clones, approximately 80% of which appear only once. Germline V gene data show CDR1 as GTSNPN and CDR2 as SVGIG (reference sequence). CDR3 length: 16 residues. V dropped 0 bases and J dropped 4 bases, with 18 bases sitting between them. The chain joins TRBV30 to TRBJ1-2, with D possibly matching TRBD1 (6 bases). The material was PBMCs, obtained before ibrutinib treatment. This TCR was sampled from a human donor with chronic lymphocytic leukemia. CDR3 sequence: CAWSVGVTGRSYGYTF. The CDR3 DNA follows: TGTGCCTGGAGTGTAGGGGTGACAGGACGATCCTATGGCTACACCTTC.